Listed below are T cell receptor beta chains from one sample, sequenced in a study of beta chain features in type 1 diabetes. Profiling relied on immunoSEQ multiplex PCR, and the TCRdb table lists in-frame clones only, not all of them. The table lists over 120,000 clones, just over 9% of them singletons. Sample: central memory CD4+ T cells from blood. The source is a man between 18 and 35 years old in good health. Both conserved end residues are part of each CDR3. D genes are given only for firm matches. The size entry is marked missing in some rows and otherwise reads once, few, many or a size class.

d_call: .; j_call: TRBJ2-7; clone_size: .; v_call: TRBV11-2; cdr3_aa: CASSLAGASSYEQYF; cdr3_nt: TGTGCCAGCAGCTTAGCTGGGGCCAGCTCCTACGAGCAGTACTTC
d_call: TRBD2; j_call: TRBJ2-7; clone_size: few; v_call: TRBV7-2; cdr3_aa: CASSLFPSGTVEQYF; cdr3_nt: TGTGCCAGCAGCTTATTTCCTAGCGGGACTGTCGAGCAGTACTTC
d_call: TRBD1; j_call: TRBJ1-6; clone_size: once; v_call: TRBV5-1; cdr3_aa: CASSLTGTVNSPLHF; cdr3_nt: TGCGCCAGCAGCTTAACAGGGACAGTTAATTCACCCCTCCACTTT
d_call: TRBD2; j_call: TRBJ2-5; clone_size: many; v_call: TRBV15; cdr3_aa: CATRAGAGGQETQYF; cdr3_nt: TGTGCCACCAGGGCCGGAGCGGGGGGACAAGAGACCCAGTACTTC
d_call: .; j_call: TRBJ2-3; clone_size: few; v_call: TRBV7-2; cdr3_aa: CASSLVSLLGTDTQYF; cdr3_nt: TGTGCCAGCAGCTTAGTTTCTCTACTGGGCACAGATACGCAGTATTTT
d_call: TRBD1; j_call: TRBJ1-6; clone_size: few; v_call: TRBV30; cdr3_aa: CPGTGFSPLHF; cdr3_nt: TGCCCCGGGACAGGGTTCTCACCCCTCCACTTT
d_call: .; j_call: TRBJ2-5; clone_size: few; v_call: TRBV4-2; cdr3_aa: CASSHEQGKLSETQYF; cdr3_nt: TGTGCCAGCAGCCATGAACAGGGTAAACTCTCAGAGACCCAGTACTTC
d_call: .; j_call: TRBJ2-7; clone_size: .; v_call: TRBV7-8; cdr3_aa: CASSLRGNSYEQYF; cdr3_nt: TGTGCCAGCAGCTTAAGGGGCAACTCCTACGAGCAGTACTTC
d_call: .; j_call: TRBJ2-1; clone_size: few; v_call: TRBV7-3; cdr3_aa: CASSFSDSHEQFF; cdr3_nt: TGTGCCAGCAGCTTCTCCGACAGCCATGAGCAGTTCTTC
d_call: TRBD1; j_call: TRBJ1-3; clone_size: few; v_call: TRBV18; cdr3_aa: CASSPTGTGNTIYF; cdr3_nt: TGTGCCAGCTCACCGACAGGGACTGGAAACACCATATATTTT
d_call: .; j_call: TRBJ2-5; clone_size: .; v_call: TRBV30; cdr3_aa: CAWAGGGTQETQYF; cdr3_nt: TGTGCCTGGGCTGGGGGGGGGACACAAGAGACCCAGTACTTC
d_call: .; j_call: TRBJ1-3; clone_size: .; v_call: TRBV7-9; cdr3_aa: CASSLGTGSGNTIYF; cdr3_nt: TGTGCCAGCAGCTTAGGGACTGGCTCTGGAAACACCATATATTTT
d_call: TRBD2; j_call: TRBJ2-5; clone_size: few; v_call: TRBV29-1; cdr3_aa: CSVGTSGGEGTQYF; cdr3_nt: TGCAGTGTGGGGACTAGCGGGGGCGAAGGGACCCAGTACTTC
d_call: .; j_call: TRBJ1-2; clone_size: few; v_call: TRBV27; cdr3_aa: CASRGLRGGSSGYTF; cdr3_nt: TGTGCCAGCAGAGGGCTTCGGGGAGGCTCGTCTGGCTACACCTTC
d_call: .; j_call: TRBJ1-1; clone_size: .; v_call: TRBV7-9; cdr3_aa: CASSPQGGEAFF; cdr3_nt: TGTGCCAGCAGCCCACAGGGTGGTGAAGCTTTCTTT
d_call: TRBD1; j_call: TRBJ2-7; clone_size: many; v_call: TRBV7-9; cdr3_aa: CASSPGGTGDNEQYF; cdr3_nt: TGTGCCAGCAGCCCCGGCGGGACAGGTGACAACGAGCAGTACTTC
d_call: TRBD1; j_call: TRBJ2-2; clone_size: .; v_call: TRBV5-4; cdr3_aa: CASSSGQGGTGELFF; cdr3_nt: TGTGCCAGCAGCTCGGGACAGGGAGGCACCGGGGAGCTGTTTTTT
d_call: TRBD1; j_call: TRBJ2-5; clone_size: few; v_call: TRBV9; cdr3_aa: CASSGGQALEQYF; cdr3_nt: TGTGCCAGCAGCGGTGGACAGGCCCTAGAGCAGTACTTC
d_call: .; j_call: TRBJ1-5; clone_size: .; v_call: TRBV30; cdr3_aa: CAWSEGQGSSQPQHF; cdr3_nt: TGTGCCTGGAGTGAGGGGCAGGGATCTAGTCAGCCCCAGCATTTT
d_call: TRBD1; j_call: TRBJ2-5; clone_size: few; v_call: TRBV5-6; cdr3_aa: CASSSPGTAQETQYF; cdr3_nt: TGTGCCAGCAGCTCGCCTGGGACAGCCCAAGAGACCCAGTACTTC
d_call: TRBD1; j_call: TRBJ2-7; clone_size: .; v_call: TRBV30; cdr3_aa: CAWSWDRQGGLDEQYF; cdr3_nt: TGTGCCTGGAGTTGGGATCGACAGGGCGGACTGGACGAGCAGTACTTC
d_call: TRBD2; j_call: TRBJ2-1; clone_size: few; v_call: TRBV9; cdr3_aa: CASSVVSGGYNEQFF; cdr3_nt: TGTGCCAGCAGCGTAGTTAGCGGGGGGTACAATGAGCAGTTCTTC
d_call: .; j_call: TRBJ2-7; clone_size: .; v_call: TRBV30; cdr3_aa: CAWHFVRGSEQYF; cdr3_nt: TGTGCCTGGCATTTTGTCAGGGGTTCCGAGCAGTACTTC
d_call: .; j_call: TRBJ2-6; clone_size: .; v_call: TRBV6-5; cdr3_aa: CASRPGTPLVLTF; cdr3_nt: TGTGCCAGCAGACCCGGGACTCCCTTGGTCCTGACTTTC
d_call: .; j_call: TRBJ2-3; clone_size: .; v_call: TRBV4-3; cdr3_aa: CASSPRTFRDTQYF; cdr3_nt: TGCGCCAGCAGCCCGAGGACTTTCAGAGATACGCAGTATTTT
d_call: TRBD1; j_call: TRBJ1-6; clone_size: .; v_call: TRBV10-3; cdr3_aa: CAIRGQGMGSPLHF; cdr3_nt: TGTGCCATCAGGGGACAGGGAATGGGTTCACCCCTCCACTTT
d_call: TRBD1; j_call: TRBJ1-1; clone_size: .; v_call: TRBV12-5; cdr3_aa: CASGRDRTEAFF; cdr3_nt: TGTGCTAGTGGACGGGACAGAACTGAAGCTTTCTTT
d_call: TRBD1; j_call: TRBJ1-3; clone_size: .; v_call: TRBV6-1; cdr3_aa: CASSEGQTGNTIYF; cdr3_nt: TGTGCCAGCAGTGAGGGACAGACAGGAAACACCATATATTTT
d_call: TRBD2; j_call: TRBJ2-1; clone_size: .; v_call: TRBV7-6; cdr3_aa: CASSAGLAGAAPLNEQFF; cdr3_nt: TGTGCCAGCAGCGCGGGACTAGCGGGGGCCGCCCCCCTTAATGAGCAGTTCTTC
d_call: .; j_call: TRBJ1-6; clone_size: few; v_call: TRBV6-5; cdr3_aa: CASGSSGYNSPLHF; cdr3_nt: TGTGCCAGCGGCAGCAGCGGTTATAATTCACCCCTCCACTTT
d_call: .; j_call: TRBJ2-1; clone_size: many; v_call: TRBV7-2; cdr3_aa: CASSLVGARNEQFF; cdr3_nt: TGTGCCAGCAGCTTAGTGGGGGCCCGCAATGAGCAGTTCTTC
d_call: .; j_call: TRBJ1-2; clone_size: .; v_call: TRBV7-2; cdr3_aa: CASSSDGQFYGYTF; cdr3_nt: TGTGCCAGCAGCTCCGACGGACAGTTCTATGGCTACACCTTC
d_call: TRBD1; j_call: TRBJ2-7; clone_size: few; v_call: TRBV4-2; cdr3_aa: CASSQGGTGVYEQYF; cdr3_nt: TGTGCCAGCAGCCAAGGTGGGACAGGGGTATACGAGCAGTACTTC
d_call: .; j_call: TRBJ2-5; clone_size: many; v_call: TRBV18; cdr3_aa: CASSPGYLQVRAQYF; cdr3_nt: TGTGCCAGCTCACCGGGTTACCTGCAAGTTCGGGCCCAGTACTTC
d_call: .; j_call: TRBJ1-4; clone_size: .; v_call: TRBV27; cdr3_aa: CASSNRANEKLFF; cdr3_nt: TGTGCCAGCTCGAACAGGGCAAATGAAAAACTGTTTTTT
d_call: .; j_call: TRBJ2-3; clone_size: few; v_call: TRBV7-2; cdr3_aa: CASSSSGANTQYF; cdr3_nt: TGTGCCAGCAGCTCGTCAGGGGCGAATACGCAGTATTTT
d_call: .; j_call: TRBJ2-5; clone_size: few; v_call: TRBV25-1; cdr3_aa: CASGRGGETQYF; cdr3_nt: TGTGCCAGCGGAAGGGGTGGGGAGACCCAGTACTTC
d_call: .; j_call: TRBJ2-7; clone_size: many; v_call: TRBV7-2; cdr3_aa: CASSSLYEQYF; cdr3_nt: TGTGCCAGCAGCTCCCTCTACGAGCAGTACTTC
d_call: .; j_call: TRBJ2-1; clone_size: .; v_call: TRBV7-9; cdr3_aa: CASSFNRVDEQFF; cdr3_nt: TGTGCCAGCAGCTTCAACAGGGTCGATGAGCAGTTCTTC